This is a list of T cell receptor beta chains from one sample in a study of blood T cell repertoires in COVID-19. Some clones are missing from TCRdb's copy, which holds only in-frame ones; the method was immunoSEQ multiplex PCR. The sample lists fewer than 400,000 clones; about 87% were seen once. Sequencing was carried out using PBMCs or T cells enriched from blood (not recorded which). These receptors were taken from a woman aged 45-59 years who had recovered from COVID-19. CDR3s include the opening cysteine and the closing phenylalanine or tryptophan. The D gene is left open where the match is weak.

V gene: TRBV2; D gene: -; CDR3 protein: CASSDPGGLTGELFF
V gene: TRBV13; D gene: TRBD1; CDR3 protein: CASSLEQGAGYTF
V gene: TRBV5-4; D gene: -; CDR3 protein: CASSRDEGMNTEAFF
V gene: TRBV7-9; D gene: TRBD1; CDR3 protein: CASSPPGQGFYEQYF
V gene: TRBV28; D gene: -; CDR3 protein: CASGQYSNQPQHF
V gene: TRBV4-3; D gene: TRBD2; CDR3 protein: CASSQSTGLAGGRGEQFF
V gene: TRBV19; D gene: TRBD1; CDR3 protein: CASSPDRGTEAFF
V gene: TRBV28; D gene: TRBD1; CDR3 protein: CASSPGQTGEQYF
V gene: TRBV3-1/TRBV3-2; D gene: TRBD1; CDR3 protein: CASSQEAGGSSPLHF
V gene: TRBV4-1; D gene: -; CDR3 protein: CASSRSRADTQYF
V gene: TRBV20-1; D gene: -; CDR3 protein: CSARDNYEQYF
V gene: TRBV3-1/TRBV3-2; D gene: -; CDR3 protein: CASSQARQGGWDEQYF
V gene: TRBV7-2; D gene: TRBD2; CDR3 protein: CASSMLAGGIGTGELFF
V gene: TRBV2; D gene: TRBD1; CDR3 protein: CASRGQTGGTMNTEAFF
V gene: TRBV9; D gene: -; CDR3 protein: CASSSLAGVTEAFF
V gene: TRBV27; D gene: -; CDR3 protein: CASRRLPGNTIYF
V gene: TRBV4-2; D gene: -; CDR3 protein: CASSRPRVALNYGYTF
V gene: TRBV4-1; D gene: -; CDR3 protein: CASSQVRGNEKLFF
V gene: TRBV2; D gene: TRBD1; CDR3 protein: CARTGVSGEQYF
V gene: TRBV19; D gene: TRBD1; CDR3 protein: CASNPGTGGYSNQPQHF
V gene: TRBV19; D gene: -; CDR3 protein: CASSYTGPGAFF
V gene: TRBV4-1; D gene: -; CDR3 protein: CASSQTQNRGTEAFF
V gene: TRBV5-6; D gene: -; CDR3 protein: CASSFGRQGYTEAFF
V gene: TRBV4-2; D gene: -; CDR3 protein: CASSQRDTANEKLFF
V gene: TRBV4-3; D gene: -; CDR3 protein: CASSQVTTSTDTQYF
V gene: TRBV4-3; D gene: TRBD2; CDR3 protein: CASSPGTSQETQYF
V gene: TRBV5-1; D gene: TRBD1; CDR3 protein: CASSFLEGGPSPLHF
V gene: TRBV20-1; D gene: -; CDR3 protein: CSASSSDEQYF
V gene: TRBV2; D gene: TRBD1; CDR3 protein: CASSGQGMPGGTQYF
V gene: TRBV18; D gene: TRBD2; CDR3 protein: CASSPRLAGDSDTQYF
V gene: TRBV6-4; D gene: -; CDR3 protein: CASSDSKGGNEQFF
V gene: TRBV28; D gene: -; CDR3 protein: CASNLRVRGLGETQYF
V gene: TRBV5-5; D gene: -; CDR3 protein: CASSPLGVSYNEQFF